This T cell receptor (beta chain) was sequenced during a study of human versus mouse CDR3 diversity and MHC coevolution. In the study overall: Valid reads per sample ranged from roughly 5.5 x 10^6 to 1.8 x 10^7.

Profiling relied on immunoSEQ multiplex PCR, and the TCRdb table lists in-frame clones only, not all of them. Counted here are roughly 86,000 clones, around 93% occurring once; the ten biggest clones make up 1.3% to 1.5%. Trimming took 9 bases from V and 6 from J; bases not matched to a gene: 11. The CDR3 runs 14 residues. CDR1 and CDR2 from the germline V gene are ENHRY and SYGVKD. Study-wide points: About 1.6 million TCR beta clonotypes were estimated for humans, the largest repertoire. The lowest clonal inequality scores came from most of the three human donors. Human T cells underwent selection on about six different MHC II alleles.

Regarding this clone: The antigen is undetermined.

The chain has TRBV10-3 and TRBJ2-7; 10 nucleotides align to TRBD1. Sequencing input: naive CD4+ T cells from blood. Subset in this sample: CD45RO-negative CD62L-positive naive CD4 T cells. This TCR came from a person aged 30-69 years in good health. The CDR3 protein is CAITGTGVSGEQYF. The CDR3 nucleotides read TGTGCCATTACCGGGACAGGGGTTTCGGGCGAGCAGTACTTC.